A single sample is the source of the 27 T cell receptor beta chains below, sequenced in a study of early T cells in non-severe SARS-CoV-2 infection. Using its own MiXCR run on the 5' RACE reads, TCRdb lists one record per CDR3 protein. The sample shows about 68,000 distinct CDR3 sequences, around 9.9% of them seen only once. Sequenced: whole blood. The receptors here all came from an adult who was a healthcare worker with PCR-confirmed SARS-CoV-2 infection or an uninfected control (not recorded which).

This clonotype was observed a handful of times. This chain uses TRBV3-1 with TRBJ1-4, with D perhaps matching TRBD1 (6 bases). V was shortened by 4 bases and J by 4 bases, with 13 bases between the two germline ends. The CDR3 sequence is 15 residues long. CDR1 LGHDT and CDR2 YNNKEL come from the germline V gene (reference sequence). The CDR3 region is CASSPSGGINEKLFF. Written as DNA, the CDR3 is TGTGCCAGCAGCCCTAGCGGGGGCATTAATGAAAAACTGTTTTTT.

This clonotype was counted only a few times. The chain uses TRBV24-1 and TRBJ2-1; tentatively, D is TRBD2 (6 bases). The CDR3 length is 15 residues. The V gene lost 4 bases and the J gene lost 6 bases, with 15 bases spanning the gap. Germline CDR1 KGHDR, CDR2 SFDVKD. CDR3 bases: TGTGCCACCAGTGAGGACCATGTGCGGGGCAATGAGCAGTTCTTC. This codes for CATSEDHVRGNEQFF.

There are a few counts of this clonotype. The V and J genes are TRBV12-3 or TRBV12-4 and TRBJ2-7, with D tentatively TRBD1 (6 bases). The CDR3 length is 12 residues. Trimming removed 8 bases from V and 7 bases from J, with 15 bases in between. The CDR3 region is CASSEGGREQYF. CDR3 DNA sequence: TGTGCCAGCTCCGAAGGGGGAAGGGAGCAGTACTTC.

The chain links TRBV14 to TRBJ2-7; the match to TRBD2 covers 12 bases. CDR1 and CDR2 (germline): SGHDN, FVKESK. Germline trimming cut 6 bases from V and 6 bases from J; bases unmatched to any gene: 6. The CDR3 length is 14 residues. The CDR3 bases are TGTGCCAGCAGTGATCGGACTAGCGGGATCGAGCAGTACTTC. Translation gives CASSDRTSGIEQYF.

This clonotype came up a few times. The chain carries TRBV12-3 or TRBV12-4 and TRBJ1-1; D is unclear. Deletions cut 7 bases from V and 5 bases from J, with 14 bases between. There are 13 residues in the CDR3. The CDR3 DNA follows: TGTGCCAGCAACCCCCGAATAGGGACTGAAGCTTTCTTT. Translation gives CASNPRIGTEAFF.

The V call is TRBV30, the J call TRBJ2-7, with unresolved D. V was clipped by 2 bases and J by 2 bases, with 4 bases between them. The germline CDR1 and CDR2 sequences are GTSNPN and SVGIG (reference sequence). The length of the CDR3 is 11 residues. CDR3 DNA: TGTGCCTGGAGTTTAACCTACGAGCAGTACTTC. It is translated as CAWSLTYEQYF.

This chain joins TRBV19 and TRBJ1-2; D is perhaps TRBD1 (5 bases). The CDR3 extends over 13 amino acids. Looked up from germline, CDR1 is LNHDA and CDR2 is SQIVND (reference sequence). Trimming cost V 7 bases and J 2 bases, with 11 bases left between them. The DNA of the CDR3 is TGTGCCAGTATCTTGGGGGGGAACTATGGCTACACCTTC. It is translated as CASILGGNYGYTF.

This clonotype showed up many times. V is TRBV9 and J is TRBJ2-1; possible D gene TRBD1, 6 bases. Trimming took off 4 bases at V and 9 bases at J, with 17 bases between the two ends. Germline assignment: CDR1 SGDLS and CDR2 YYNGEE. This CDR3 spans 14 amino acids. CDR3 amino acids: CASSPPHRVAEQFF. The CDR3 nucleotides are TGTGCCAGCAGCCCTCCCCACAGGGTAGCTGAGCAGTTCTTC. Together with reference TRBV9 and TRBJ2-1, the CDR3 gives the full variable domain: DSGVTQTPKHLITATGQRVTLRCSPRSGDLSVYWYQQSLDQGLQFLIQYYNGEERAKGNILERFSAQQFPDLHSELNLSSLELGDSALYFCASSPPHRVAEQFFGPGTRLTVL.

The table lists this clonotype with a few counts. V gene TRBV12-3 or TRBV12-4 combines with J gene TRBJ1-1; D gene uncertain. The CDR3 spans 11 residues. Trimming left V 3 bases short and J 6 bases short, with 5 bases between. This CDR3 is CASSFRAEAFF. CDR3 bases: TGTGCCAGCAGTTTTAGGGCTGAAGCTTTCTTT.

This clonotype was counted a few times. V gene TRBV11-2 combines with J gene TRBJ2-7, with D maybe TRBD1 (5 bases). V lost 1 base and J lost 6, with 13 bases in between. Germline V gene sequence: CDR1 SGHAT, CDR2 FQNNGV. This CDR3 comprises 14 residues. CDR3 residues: CASSLVRGQSEQYF. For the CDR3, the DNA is TGTGCCAGCAGCTTAGTAAGGGGTCAAAGCGAGCAGTACTTC.

CDR3 DNA: TGTGCCAGCCGGGGAAGAAGCAGGGAAGAGACCCAGTACTTC. Its translation is CASRGRSREETQYF. The chain recombines TRBV11-2 with TRBJ2-5; D is possibly TRBD1 or TRBD2 (5 bases each). CDR3 length equals 14 residues. Germline values: CDR1 SGHAT, CDR2 FQNNGV. V lost 8 bases and J 3 bases, leaving 16 bases between the germline ends.

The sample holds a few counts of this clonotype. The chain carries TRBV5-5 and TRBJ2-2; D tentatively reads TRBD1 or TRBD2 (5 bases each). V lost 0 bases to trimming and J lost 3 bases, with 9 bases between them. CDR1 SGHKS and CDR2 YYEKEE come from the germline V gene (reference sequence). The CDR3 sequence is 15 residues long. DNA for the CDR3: TGTGCCAGCAGCTTGGCCGGGGCATACACCGGGGAGCTGTTTTTT. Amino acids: CASSLAGAYTGELFF.

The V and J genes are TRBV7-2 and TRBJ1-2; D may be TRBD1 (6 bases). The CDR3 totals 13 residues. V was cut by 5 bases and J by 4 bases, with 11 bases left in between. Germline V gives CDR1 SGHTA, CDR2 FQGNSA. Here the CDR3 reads CASSGGQFYGYTF. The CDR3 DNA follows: TGTGCCAGCAGCGGAGGACAGTTCTATGGCTACACCTTC.

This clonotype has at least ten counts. CDR3 sequence (DNA): TGTGCCATCAGTGGGGGGGAAGGGGTAAACTACGAGCAGTACTTC. This sequence encodes CAISGGEGVNYEQYF. V usage is TRBV10-3 and J usage is TRBJ2-7; a weak D match, TRBD2 (6 bases). Germline V gene lookup returns CDR1 ENHRY and CDR2 SYGVKD. This CDR3 comprises 15 residues. The V gene lost 4 bases and the J gene lost 3 bases, with 16 bases spanning the gap.

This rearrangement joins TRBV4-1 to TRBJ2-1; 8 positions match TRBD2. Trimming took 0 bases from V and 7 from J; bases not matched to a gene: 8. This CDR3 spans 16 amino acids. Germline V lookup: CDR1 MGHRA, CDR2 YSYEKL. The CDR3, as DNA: TGCGCCAGCAGCCAAGATTACGGGAGGGCCGGGAATGAGCAGTTCTTC. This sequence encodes CASSQDYGRAGNEQFF.

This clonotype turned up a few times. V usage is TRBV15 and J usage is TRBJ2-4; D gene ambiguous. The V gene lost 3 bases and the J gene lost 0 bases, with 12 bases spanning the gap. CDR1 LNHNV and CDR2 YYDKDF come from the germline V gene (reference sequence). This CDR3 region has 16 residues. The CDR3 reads CATSRNPSLAKNIQYF. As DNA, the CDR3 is TGTGCCACCAGCAGGAACCCTTCTCTAGCCAAAAACATTCAGTACTTC.

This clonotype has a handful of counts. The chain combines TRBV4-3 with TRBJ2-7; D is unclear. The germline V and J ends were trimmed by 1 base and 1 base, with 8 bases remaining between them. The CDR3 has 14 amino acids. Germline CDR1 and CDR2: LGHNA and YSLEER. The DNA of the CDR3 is TGCGCCAGCAGCCAAGTTCCCGCGTCCTACGAGCAGTACTTC. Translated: CASSQVPASYEQYF.

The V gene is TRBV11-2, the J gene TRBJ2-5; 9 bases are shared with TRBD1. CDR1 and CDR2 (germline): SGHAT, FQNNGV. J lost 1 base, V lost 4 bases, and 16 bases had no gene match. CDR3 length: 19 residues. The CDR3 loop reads CASSSLEGTDRGPQETQYF. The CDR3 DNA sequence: TGTGCCAGCAGCTCCTTGGAGGGGACGGACAGGGGCCCCCAAGAGACCCAGTACTTC.

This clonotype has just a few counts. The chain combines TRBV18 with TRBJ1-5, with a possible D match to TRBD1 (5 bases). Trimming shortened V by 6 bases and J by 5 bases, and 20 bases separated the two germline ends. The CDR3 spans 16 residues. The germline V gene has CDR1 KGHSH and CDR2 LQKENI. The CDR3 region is CASSPSGGRGDQPQHF. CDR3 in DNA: TGTGCCAGCTCTCCCTCCGGCGGGAGAGGGGATCAGCCCCAGCATTTT.

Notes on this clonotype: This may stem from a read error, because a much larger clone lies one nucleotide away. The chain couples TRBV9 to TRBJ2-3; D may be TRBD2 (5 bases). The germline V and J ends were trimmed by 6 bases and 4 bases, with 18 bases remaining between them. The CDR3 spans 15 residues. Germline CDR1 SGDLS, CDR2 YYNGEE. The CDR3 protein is CASNATTKLPDTQYF. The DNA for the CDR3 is TGTGCCAGCAATGCGACGACTAAGCTGCCAGATACGCAGTATTTT.

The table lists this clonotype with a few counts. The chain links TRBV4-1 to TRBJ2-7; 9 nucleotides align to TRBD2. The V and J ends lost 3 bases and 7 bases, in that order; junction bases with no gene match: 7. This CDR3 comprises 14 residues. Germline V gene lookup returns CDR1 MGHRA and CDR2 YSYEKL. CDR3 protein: CASSQREGPREQYF. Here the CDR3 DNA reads TGCGCCAGCAGCCAGCGGGAGGGCCCTCGGGAGCAGTACTTC.

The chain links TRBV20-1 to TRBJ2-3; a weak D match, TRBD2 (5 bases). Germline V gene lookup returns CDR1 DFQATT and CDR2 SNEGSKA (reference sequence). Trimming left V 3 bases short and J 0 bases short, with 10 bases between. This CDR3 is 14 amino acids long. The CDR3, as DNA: TGCAGTGCTAGGAAGCGGAGTAGCACAGATACGCAGTATTTT. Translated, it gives CSARKRSSTDTQYF.

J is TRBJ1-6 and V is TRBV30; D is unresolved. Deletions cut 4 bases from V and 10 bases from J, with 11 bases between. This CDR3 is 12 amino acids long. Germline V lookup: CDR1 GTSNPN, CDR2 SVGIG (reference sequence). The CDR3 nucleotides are TGTGCCTGGAAGGCGGGGAACTCACCCCTCCACTTT. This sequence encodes CAWKAGNSPLHF.

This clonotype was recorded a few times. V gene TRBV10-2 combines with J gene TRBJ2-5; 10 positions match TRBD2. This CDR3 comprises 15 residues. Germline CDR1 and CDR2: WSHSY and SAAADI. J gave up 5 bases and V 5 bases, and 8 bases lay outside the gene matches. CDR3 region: CASSPASGRVETQYF. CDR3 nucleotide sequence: TGCGCCAGCAGTCCCGCTAGCGGGAGAGTTGAGACCCAGTACTTC.

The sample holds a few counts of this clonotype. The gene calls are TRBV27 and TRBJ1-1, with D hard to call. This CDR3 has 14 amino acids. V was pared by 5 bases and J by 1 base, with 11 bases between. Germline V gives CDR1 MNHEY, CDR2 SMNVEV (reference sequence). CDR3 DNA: TGTGCCAGCAGTCACAGCTACAGGAACACTGAAGCTTTCTTT. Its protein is CASSHSYRNTEAFF.

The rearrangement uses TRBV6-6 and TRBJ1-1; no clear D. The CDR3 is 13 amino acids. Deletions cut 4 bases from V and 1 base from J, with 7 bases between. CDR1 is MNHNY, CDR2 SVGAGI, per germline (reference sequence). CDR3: CASSFAGNTEAFF. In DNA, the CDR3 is TGTGCCAGCAGTTTTGCGGGGAACACTGAAGCTTTCTTT.

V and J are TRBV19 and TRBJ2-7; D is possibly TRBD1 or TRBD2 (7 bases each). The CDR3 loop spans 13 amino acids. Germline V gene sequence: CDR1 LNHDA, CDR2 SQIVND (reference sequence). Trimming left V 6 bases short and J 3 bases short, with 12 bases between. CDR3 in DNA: TGTGCCAGTAGAGAGCGGGACAGCTACGAGCAGTACTTC. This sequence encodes CASRERDSYEQYF.